This TCR beta chain was recorded in a study of control samples from healthy donors and cancer patients. In its sample, this clone was seen a few times. This CDR3 is 13 amino acids long. After removal of 1 base from V and 4 bases from J, the junction contained 1 base not matched to a gene. CDR1 is SGHDT, CDR2 YYEEEE, per germline. TCRdb's table, derived via immunoSEQ multiplex PCR, lists solely in-frame clones and lacks some. The sample shows about 71,000 clones, under 90% of them seen only once. This clonotype was obtained from a man aged 55 to 70 with lung cancer. Sequenced input: PBMCs. The chain uses TRBV5-6 and TRBJ2-5, with TRBD2 identical over 7 bases. CDR3 in DNA: TGTGCCAGCAGCTTGTGGGGGGGAGAGACCCAGTACTTC. Translating gives CASSLWGGETQYF.